This TCR beta chain was sequenced in a study of T cells in Graves' hyperthyroidism and ophthalmopathy. Whole-study findings and limits: The model forecast ophthalmopathy, anticipating it by a median 6.5 months before onset.

This clonotype appeared many times. The antigen is undetermined. V gave up 1 base and J gave up 5 bases, with 11 bases separating them. The CDR3 contains 15 residues. TCR beta CDR3 sequences were amplified from RNA transcripts. The HTBI primer set drove a first-round RT-PCR of the TCR CDR3. TCRdb used MiXCR to reprocess the multiplex PCR reads, holding one entry per CDR3 protein. Of some 300,000 distinct CDR3 sequences in the sample, roughly 19% were seen once. Fresh peripheral blood, 10 ml, was the source of the PBMCs. Sample: blood. The source is a man aged 45-65 years with Graves' ophthalmopathy. V and J are TRBV12-3 or TRBV12-4 and TRBJ2-2; possible D gene TRBD2, 6 bases. CDR3 nucleotides: TGTGCCAGCAGTTTAGTGGCAGGGAGGACCGGGGAGCTGTTTTTT. Its protein is CASSLVAGRTGELFF.